This is a list of T cell receptor beta chains from one sample in a study of CD8 T cells in Susac syndrome. TCRdb analysed the immunoSEQ multiplex PCR reads with MiXCR anew, one entry per CDR3 protein. The sample includes tens of thousands of distinct CDR3 sequences, around 96% of them seen just once. Sequencing was carried out using CD4+ T cells from PBMCs. The receptors stem from a human donor with multiple sclerosis. Each CDR3 is given with its conserved first and last residue. D genes are given only for firm matches. Clone size is not always given. Where it is, it says once, few, many or a class for expanded clones.

v_gene	abundance	j_gene	d_gene	CDR3nt	CDR3aa
TRBV3-1	-	TRBJ1-6	-	TGTGCCAGCAGCCACCTCCTCTCGAATTCACCCCTCCATTTT	CASSHLLSNSPLHF
TRBV12-3/TRBV12-4	-	TRBJ2-3	TRBD2	TGTGCCAGCAGTGTAACTAGCGGGGGAAGGTCCCCCACAGATACGCAGTATTTT	CASSVTSGGRSPTDTQYF
TRBV20-1	-	TRBJ2-1	-	TGCAGTGCTCTGCAGCCCCCAAATGAGCAGTTCTTC	CSALQPPNEQFF
TRBV19	-	TRBJ1-5	TRBD1	TGTGCCAGTAGAGGGGGGACAGTCGGGAATCAGCCCCAGCATTTT	CASRGGTVGNQPQHF
TRBV7-9	-	TRBJ1-3	-	TGTGCCAGCAGCTCCCGGGAGCCATCCTCGGGGGGAAACACCATATATTTT	CASSSREPSSGGNTIYF
TRBV4-3	-	TRBJ2-5	-	TGCGCCAGCAGCCAAGACATCCGGGAGACCCAGTACTTC	CASSQDIRETQYF
TRBV29-1	-	TRBJ2-5	-	TGCAGCGTTGACCAGCAGAGAGGAGAGACCCAGTACTTC	CSVDQQRGETQYF
TRBV20-1	-	TRBJ2-7	-	TGCAGTGCCCCTAGGGTGGGGGAGCAGTACTTC	CSAPRVGEQYF
TRBV5-1	-	TRBJ1-4	-	TGCGCCAGCAGCTTAGGAGGGTTGGTTAGTGAAGAAAAACTGTTTTTT	CASSLGGLVSEEKLFF
TRBV29-1	-	TRBJ2-1	-	TGCAGCGTTGGCACAGGGACCTACAATGAGCAGTTCTTC	CSVGTGTYNEQFF
TRBV12-3/TRBV12-4	-	TRBJ2-2	-	TGTGCCAGCAGTTTGGGAGGGGGCGACACCGGGGAGCTGTTTTTT	CASSLGGGDTGELFF
TRBV7-6	-	TRBJ2-2	TRBD1	TGTGCCAGCACCTTAGACAGGGGCGTAGGCGGGGAGCTGTTTTTT	CASTLDRGVGGELFF
TRBV5-1	-	TRBJ2-7	-	TGCGCCAGCAGACGGGACTCCTACGAGCAGTACTTC	CASRRDSYEQYF
TRBV6-2/TRBV6-3	-	TRBJ2-3	-	TGTGCCAGCAGTTACCGGAGAGCTACGCAGTATTTT	CASSYRRATQYF
TRBV7-8	-	TRBJ2-7	-	TGTGCCAGCAGCTTAGCCCTGGCGGGCCGATACGAGCAGTACTTC	CASSLALAGRYEQYF
TRBV20-1	-	TRBJ1-1	-	TGCAGTGCTGACCTTTCGAACACTGAAGCTTTCTTT	CSADLSNTEAFF
TRBV4-2	-	TRBJ2-1	TRBD2	TGTGCCAGCAGCCAAGGTGGGACTAGCGGAAGCGATGAGCAGTTCTTC	CASSQGGTSGSDEQFF
TRBV3-1	-	TRBJ2-7	-	TGTGCCAGCAGTCGCCGGGACAGCGGGCCCTACGAGCAGTACTTC	CASSRRDSGPYEQYF
TRBV28	-	TRBJ1-5	TRBD1	TGTGCCAGCATCGAAATATCAGGGGGCGGCGGGCCCCAGCATTTT	CASIEISGGGGPQHF
TRBV20-1	-	TRBJ1-6	-	TGCAGTGCGCCGCCCGAGAGCTCCTATAATTCACCCCTCCACTTT	CSAPPESSYNSPLHF
TRBV7-2	once	TRBJ1-2	-	TGTGCCAGCAGCGTCAACAGGGAGGGGGGCCATGGCTACACCTTC	CASSVNREGGHGYTF
TRBV20-1	-	TRBJ2-4	TRBD1	TGCAGTGCTAGAACCGACAGGGGAAAAAACATTCAGTACTTC	CSARTDRGKNIQYF
TRBV20-1	-	TRBJ1-5	TRBD1	TGCAGTGCTAGGGGGACAGGACGGTCTCAGCCCCAGCATTTT	CSARGTGRSQPQHF
TRBV5-8	-	TRBJ2-1	-	TGTGCCAGCAGCTCCAGGGCCCAGAAGCAGTTCTTC	CASSSRAQKQFF
TRBV12-3/TRBV12-4	few	TRBJ2-3	TRBD2	TGTGCCAGCAGAATAATAGCGGGGGTCACAGATACGCAGTATTTT	CASRIIAGVTDTQYF
TRBV21-1	-	TRBJ1-2	-	TGTGCCAGCAGCAAACCGGTTGGACAAGACTATGGCTACACCTTC	CASSKPVGQDYGYTF
TRBV29-1	-	TRBJ2-5	-	TGCAGCGTTGGCGGGCAAGAGACCCAGTACTTC	CSVGGQETQYF
TRBV5-1	-	TRBJ1-2	TRBD1	TGCGCCAGCAGCAACACAGGGGGGCATGGCTACACCTTC	CASSNTGGHGYTF
TRBV5-4	-	TRBJ2-5	-	TGTGCCAGCAGCCCCGACAGTAGGGAGACCCAGTACTTC	CASSPDSRETQYF
TRBV30	-	TRBJ2-6	TRBD1	TGTGCCTGCCCAAAGGGACAGGGGCCCTACTCTGGGGCCAACGTCCTGACTTTC	CACPKGQGPYSGANVLTF
TRBV12-3/TRBV12-4	-	TRBJ2-7	-	TGTGCCAGCAGTTTAAACAGGTGGAACGAGCAGTACTTC	CASSLNRWNEQYF
TRBV2	once	TRBJ1-5	TRBD1	TGTGCCAGCAGTAGGGACAGGGTGACTCAGCCCCAGCATTTT	CASSRDRVTQPQHF
TRBV18	-	TRBJ2-3	TRBD1	TGTGCCAGCTCACCCCCCTTGCCAGGGGGCGCGAAAGATACGCAGTATTTT	CASSPPLPGGAKDTQYF
TRBV28	-	TRBJ2-3	-	TGTGCCAGCAGCTCCCCCCGTAGGGTGGCCTCGTATAGCACAGATACGCAGTATTTT	CASSSPRRVASYSTDTQYF
TRBV10-3	-	TRBJ1-1	-	TGTGCCATCAGTGAAGGTTCGGGCACTGAAGCTTTCTTT	CAISEGSGTEAFF
TRBV4-1	-	TRBJ1-2	-	TGCGCCACCCAAAGTCCCGGACGGAGAGCCGACGGCTACACCTTC	CATQSPGRRADGYTF
TRBV7-6	-	TRBJ2-5	-	TGTGCCAGCAGCATGCTGGGAGAGACCCAGTACTTC	CASSMLGETQYF
TRBV5-1	-	TRBJ1-2	-	TGCGCCAGCAGCCCCGAGGGGGAGTATGGCTACACCTTC	CASSPEGEYGYTF
TRBV12-3/TRBV12-4	-	TRBJ1-5	-	TGTGCCAGCAGTTCCCTCGTGGCGACGAATCCCCAGCATTTT	CASSSLVATNPQHF
TRBV7-9	-	TRBJ2-3	TRBD1	TGTGCCAGCAGCTTAAATCCCAGGGGGTCGGATACGCAGTATTTT	CASSLNPRGSDTQYF
TRBV3-1	-	TRBJ1-4	-	TGTGCCAGCAGCCAAAGAAGAGGGTCTAGGGAAAAACTGTTTTTT	CASSQRRGSREKLFF
TRBV2	-	TRBJ2-1	-	TGTGCCAGCAGTCCGGTGGACAATGAGCAGTTCTTC	CASSPVDNEQFF
TRBV9	-	TRBJ2-5	TRBD1	TGTGCCAGCAGCGTAGTCGGGACAGACCAAGAGACCCAGTACTTC	CASSVVGTDQETQYF
TRBV4-1	once	TRBJ2-2	TRBD1	TGCGCCAGCAGTCCGAACAGGGGAGCGAACACCGGGGAGCTGTTTTTT	CASSPNRGANTGELFF
TRBV29-1	-	TRBJ1-2	-	TGCAGCGTTGAAAACAGCTATGGCTACACCTTC	CSVENSYGYTF
TRBV12-3/TRBV12-4	once	TRBJ1-6	-	TGTGCCAGCAGTCAGGCCGGGGGCTCTCCACCCCTCCACTTT	CASSQAGGSPPLHF
TRBV12-3/TRBV12-4	few	TRBJ2-6	-	TGTGCCAGCAGTGCCTCTGGGGCCAACGTCCTGACTTTC	CASSASGANVLTF
TRBV27	-	TRBJ2-5	TRBD2	TGTGCCAGCAGTAAAGGACTAGCGGCTCAAGAGACCCAGTACTTC	CASSKGLAAQETQYF
TRBV3-1	-	TRBJ2-2	-	TGTGCCAGCAGCCAAGGGAGGGGAATCGGGGAGCTGTTTTTT	CASSQGRGIGELFF